Given below is one TCR beta chain in context. Its binding antigen is unknown. Base qualities are not recorded, but no much larger clone differs from it by a single base. Using the deep immunoSEQ assay, TCR CDR3 regions were amplified from genomic DNA by multiplex PCR. Extracted genomic DNA from each cell subset was distributed evenly across all wells of several immunoSEQ 96-well plates, and each plate was treated as a replicate. For sorted subsets, each replicate PCR was loaded with approximately 0.2 ug genomic DNA, equivalent to 25,000 to 30,000 T cell genomes. The purified libraries were quantified using a Qubit 3.0 fluorometer, sized with a Bioanalyzer 2100, and then quantified again using the KAPA Library Quantification kit. Every immunoSEQ 96-well plate was sequenced on a separate single-read 150-cycle Illumina NextSeq 550 flow cell. Processing in the source paper ran as follows. The immunoSEQ output contained only junctional sequences without quality scores, so filtering could not match that applied to full-length reads. Sequences were annotated with PyIR, a Python wrapper for IgBLAST v1.9, and V/J genes and CDR3 were assigned using IMGT germline references. Any read was removed if the V/J assignment was weak (E-value above 1e-6), the CDR3 was missing, or the read contained stop codons, out-of-frame junctions, or ambiguous translated residues. V3J clonotypes were defined as sequences sharing an identical inferred V gene, J gene, and CDR3 amino acid sequence. To compute the percentage overlap between repertoires, the number of shared unique clonotypes was divided by the size of the smaller repertoire. RTK rarefaction, the Chao1 estimator, and Recon v2.1 estimates of unobserved clonotypes were used to assess repertoire richness. Generation probabilities were computed with OLGA for all TCRbeta clonotypes obtained by the gDNA method from four donors. The immuneACCESS repertoire file appears here via TCRdb, limited to in-frame rearrangements. These files lack a portion of the clones; in checked studies, under half of the deficit traces to unresolved V genes, and the cause of the others is not known. The DNA gave D and trimming, while V, J and clone size come from that table. This sample gives around 1.1 million clones in total; 70% to 80% of them show up just once. Together, the top ten hold roughly 0.57% of the sample.

This sample is part of a study of shared clonotypes between healthy human individuals (dated by TCRdb to the early 2020s). Broadly, across the study: A few men and a couple of women, aged 18 to 49 years, made up the cohort. To estimate repertoire size and how much clonotype sharing occurs between individuals, the study deeply sequenced the blood TCR repertoires of a handful of healthy adults. To increase sequencing depth and limit assay-specific biases, different laboratories used diverse techniques to prepare libraries and sequence TCR repertoires. Leukapheresis yielded between about 0.85 and 10 billion PBMCs per donor. For each donor, CD4 naive and CD4 memory were each given three plates, CD8 naive was given two plates, and CD8 memory was given one plate. The study at large found these results: Across a few donors, about 5.2% of naive CD4, approximately 3.5% of naive CD8, around 2.1% of memory CD4, and approximately 0.4% of memory CD8 clonotypes were shared. Sampling was restricted to blood, and TCR repertoires in tissues likely differ from the TCR repertoires found in blood. Compared with non-shared clonotypes, clonotypes shared by all four sorted-subset donors had higher generation probabilities. Pairwise subsampling indicated that sequencing depth was expected to affect the degree of clonotype sharing among donors. Larger estimated clonotype richness was generally found for naive subsets than for memory subsets. Rarefaction of sorted-subset datasets indicated incomplete sequencing despite the large sequencing depth. Because the study included only a small number of donors, the genetic and exposure-history diversity represented was limited.

Donors were healthy HIV-negative adults with no recently reported acute infections or vaccinations. Every donor was a Caucasian adult living in Nashville, Tennessee, USA. CD4+ T cells were enriched by magnetic negative selection, after which naive cells were positively selected on CD45RA and the negative fraction was taken as the memory subset. Blood was collected by leukapheresis, and PBMCs were isolated by Ficoll-Histopaque density gradient centrifugation and then cryopreserved in liquid nitrogen vapor phase. Analytical flow cytometry was used to check the purity and quantity of every magnetically sorted T cell population. Each sorted fraction had its genomic DNA isolated and then quantified by UV absorbance on a Nanodrop 2000c. CDR1 KGHSH and CDR2 LQKENI are derived from the germline V gene. From cysteine to phenylalanine, the CDR3 is 13 amino acids long. Of all the DNA, just the CDR3 is kept, 39 bases in frame from base 1. The junction carries 18 bases between V and J, which are trimmed by 11 bases and 5 bases respectively.

The receptor was derived from a man between 18 and 29 years old in good health. Some clones in this sample may be carry-over from other donors' samples. In this chain, TRBV18 is recombined with TRBJ1-1; possibly the D gene is TRBD1, per 6 matching bases. The sample consisted of memory CD4+ T cells from PBMCs. What the cell subset or site label conveys for this sample: CD45RA-negative fraction. CDR3 region: CAGEQGPGTEAFF. The base sequence is TGTGCCGGCGAACAGGGACCCGGGACTGAAGCTTTCTTT. Outside the CDR3, residues come from the reference TRBV18 and TRBJ1-1 proteins, so the full variable domain is: NAGVMQNPRHLVRRRGQEARLRCSPMKGHSHVYWYRQLPEEGLKFMVYLQKENIIDESGMPKERFSAEFPKEGPSILRIQQVVRGDSAAYFCAGEQGPGTEAFFGQGTRLTVV.